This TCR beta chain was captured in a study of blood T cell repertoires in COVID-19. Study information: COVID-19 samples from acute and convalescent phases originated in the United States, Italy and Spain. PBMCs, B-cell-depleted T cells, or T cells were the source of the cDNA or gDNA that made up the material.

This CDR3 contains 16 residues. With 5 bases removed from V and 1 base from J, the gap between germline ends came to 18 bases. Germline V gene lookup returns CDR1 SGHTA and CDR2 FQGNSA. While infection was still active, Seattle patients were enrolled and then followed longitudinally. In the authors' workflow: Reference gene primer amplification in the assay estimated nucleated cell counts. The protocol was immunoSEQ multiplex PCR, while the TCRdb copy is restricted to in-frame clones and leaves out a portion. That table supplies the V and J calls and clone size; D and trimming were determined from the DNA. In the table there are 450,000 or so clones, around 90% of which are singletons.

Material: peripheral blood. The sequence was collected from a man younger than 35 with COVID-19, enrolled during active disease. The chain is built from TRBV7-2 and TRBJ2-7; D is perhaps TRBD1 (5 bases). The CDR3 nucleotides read TGTGCCAGCAGCCCCCGCCCAGACAGACCTTCCTACGAGCAGTACTTC. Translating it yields CASSPRPDRPSYEQYF.